This T cell receptor beta chain appears in the sequencing data of a study of cytomegalovirus exposure and HLA in healthy donors. Study background: Sequencing of roughly 180 million T cells in an earlier analysis found around 100 million unique TCR beta sequences. The Caucasian-associated ancestry cluster held under 90% of 398 genotyped donors. Findings and limits, study-wide: Sequencing likely caused a cluster of highly shared sequence variants.

CDR1 is MNHEY and CDR2 is SVGAGI in the germline V gene. The CDR3 is 14 residues long. Trimming removed 7 bases from V and 0 bases from J, with 12 bases in between. This clone was recorded only once. Its antigen is not known. Both 60 Vbeta primers and 13 Jbeta primers went into the PCR. TCRdb's table, derived via immunoSEQ multiplex PCR, lists solely in-frame clones and lacks some. The sample holds around 120,000 clones, 60% to 85% seen once. This rearrangement joins TRBV6-5 to TRBJ1-2, with D possibly TRBD1 on 5 matching bases. The sequencing sample was made of PBMCs. The receptor comes from a female donor in good health and CMV-seropositive. The chain's CDR3 is CASMAGEANYGYTF. The DNA for the CDR3 is TGTGCCAGCATGGCGGGGGAAGCTAACTATGGCTACACCTTC.